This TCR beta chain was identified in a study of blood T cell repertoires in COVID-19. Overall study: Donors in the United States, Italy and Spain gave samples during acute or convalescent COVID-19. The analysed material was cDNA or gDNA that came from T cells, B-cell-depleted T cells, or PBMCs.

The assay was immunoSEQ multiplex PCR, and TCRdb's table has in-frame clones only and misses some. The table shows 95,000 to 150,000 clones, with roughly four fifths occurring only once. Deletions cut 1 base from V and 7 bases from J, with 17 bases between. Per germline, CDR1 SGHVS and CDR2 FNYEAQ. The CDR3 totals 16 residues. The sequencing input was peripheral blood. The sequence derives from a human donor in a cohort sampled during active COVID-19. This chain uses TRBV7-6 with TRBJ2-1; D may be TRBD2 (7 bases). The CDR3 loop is CASSLGEGGPPNEQFF. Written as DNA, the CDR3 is TGTGCCAGCAGCTTAGGGGAGGGGGGGCCCCCTAATGAGCAGTTCTTC.